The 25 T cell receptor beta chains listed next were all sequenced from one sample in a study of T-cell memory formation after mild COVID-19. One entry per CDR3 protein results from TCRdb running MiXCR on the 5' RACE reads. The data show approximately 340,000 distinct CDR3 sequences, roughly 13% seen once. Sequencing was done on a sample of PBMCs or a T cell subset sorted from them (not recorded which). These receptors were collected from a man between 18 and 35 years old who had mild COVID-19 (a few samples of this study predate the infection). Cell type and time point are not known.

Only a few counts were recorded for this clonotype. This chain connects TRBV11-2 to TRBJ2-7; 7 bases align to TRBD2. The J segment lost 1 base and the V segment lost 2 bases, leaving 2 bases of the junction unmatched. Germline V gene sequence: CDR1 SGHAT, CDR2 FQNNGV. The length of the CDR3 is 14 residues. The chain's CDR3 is CASSLSGGSYEQYF. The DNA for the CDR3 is TGTGCCAGCAGCTTATCGGGGGGATCCTACGAGCAGTACTTC.

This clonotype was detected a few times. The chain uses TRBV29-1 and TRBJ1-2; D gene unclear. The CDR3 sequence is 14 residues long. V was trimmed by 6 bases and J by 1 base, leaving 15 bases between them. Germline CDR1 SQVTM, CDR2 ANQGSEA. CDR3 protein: CSVSDGLVNYGYTF. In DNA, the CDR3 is TGCAGCGTCTCGGACGGGTTGGTTAACTATGGCTACACCTTC.

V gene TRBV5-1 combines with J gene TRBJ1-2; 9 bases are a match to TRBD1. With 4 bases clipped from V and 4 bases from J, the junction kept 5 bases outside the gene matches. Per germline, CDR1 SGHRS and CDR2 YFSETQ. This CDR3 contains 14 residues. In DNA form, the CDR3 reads TGCGCCAGCAGCCAAAACAGGGGGCTCTATGGCTACACCTTC. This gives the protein CASSQNRGLYGYTF.

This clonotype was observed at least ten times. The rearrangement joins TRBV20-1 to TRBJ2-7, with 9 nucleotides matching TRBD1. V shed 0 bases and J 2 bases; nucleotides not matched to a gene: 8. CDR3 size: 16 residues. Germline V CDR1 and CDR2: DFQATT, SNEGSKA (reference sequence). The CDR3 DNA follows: TGCAGTGCTAGAGAAACAGCCGGGACAGGGCCCTACGAGCAGTACTTC. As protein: CSARETAGTGPYEQYF.

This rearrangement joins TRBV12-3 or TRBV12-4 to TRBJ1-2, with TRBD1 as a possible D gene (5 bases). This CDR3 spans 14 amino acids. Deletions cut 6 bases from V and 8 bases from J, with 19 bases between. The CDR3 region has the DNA TGTGCCAGCAGAGAACAGGAGACCTATCGGGGCTACACCTTC. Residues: CASREQETYRGYTF.

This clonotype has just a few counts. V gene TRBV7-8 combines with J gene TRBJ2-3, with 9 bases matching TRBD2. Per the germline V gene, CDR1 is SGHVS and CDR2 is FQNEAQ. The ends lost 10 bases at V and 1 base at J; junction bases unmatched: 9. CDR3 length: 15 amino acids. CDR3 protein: CAIGAGGPGTDTQYF. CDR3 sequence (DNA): TGTGCCATCGGAGCGGGGGGCCCAGGCACAGATACGCAGTATTTT.

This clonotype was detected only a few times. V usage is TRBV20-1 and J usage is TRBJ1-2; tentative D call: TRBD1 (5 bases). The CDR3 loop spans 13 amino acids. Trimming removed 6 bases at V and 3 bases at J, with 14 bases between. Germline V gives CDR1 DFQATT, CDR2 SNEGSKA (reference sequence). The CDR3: CSAPGGRDYGYTF. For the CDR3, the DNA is TGCAGTGCCCCCGGGGGGAGGGACTATGGCTACACCTTC.

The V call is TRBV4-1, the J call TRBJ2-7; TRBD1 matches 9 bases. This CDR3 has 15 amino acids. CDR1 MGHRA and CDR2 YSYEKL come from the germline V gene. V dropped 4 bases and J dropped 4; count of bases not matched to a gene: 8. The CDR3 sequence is CASSPDRGWGYEQYF. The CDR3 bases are TGCGCCAGCAGCCCGGACAGGGGCTGGGGATACGAGCAGTACTTC.

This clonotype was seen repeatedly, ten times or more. DNA of the CDR3: TGTGCCAGCAGTTTATATAGCGGGGCAGGGGCCCAGTACTTC. This translates into CASSLYSGAGAQYF. The chain is built from TRBV28 and TRBJ2-5; TRBD2 agrees at 8 bases. From germline, CDR1 is MDHEN and CDR2 SYDVKM. The J segment lost 9 bases and the V segment lost 1 base, leaving 7 bases of the junction unmatched. This CDR3 has 14 residues.

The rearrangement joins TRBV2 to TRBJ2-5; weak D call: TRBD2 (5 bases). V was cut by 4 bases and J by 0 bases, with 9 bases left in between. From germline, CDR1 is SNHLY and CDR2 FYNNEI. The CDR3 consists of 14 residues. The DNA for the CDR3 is TGTGCCAGCAGTGGAGTCGGGGACCAAGAGACCCAGTACTTC. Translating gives CASSGVGDQETQYF.

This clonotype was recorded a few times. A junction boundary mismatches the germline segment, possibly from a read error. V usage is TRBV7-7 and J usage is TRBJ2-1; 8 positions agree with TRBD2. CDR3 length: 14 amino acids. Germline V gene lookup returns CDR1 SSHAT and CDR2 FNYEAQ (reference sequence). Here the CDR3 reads CASSSGGAEDEQFF. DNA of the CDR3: TGTGCTAGCAGCTCGGGGGGGGCGGAGGATGAGCAGTTCTTC.

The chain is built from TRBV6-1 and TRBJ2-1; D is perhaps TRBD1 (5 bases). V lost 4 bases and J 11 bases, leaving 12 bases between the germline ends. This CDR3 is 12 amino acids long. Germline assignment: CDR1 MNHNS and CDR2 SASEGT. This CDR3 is CASSASGHQQFF. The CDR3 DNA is TGTGCCAGCAGTGCTTCCGGACACCAGCAGTTCTTC.

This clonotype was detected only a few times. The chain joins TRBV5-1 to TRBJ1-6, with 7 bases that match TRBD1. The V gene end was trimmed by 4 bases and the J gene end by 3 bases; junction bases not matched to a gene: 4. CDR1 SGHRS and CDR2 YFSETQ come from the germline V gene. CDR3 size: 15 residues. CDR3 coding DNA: TGCGCCAGCAGCCGGAGGGACAGCTATAATTCACCCCTCCACTTT. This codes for CASSRRDSYNSPLHF. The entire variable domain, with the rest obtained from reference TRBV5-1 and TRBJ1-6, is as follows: KAGVTQTPRYLIKTRGQQVTLSCSPISGHRSVSWYQQTPGQGLQFLFEYFSETQRNKGNFPGRFSGRQFSNSRSEMNVSTLELGDSALYLCASSRRDSYNSPLHFGNGTRLTVT.

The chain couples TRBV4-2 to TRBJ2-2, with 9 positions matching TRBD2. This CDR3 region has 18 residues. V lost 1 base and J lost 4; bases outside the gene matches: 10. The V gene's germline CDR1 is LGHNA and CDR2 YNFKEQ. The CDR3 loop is CASSQAASGASTTGELFF. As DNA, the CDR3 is TGTGCCAGCAGCCAAGCGGCTAGCGGGGCCTCGACCACCGGGGAGCTGTTTTTT.

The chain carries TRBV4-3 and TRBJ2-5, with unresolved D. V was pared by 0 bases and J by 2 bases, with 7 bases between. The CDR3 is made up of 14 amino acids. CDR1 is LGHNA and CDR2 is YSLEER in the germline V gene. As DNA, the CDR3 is TGCGCCAGCAGCCAAGATCACAGTCAAGAGACCCAGTACTTC. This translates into CASSQDHSQETQYF.

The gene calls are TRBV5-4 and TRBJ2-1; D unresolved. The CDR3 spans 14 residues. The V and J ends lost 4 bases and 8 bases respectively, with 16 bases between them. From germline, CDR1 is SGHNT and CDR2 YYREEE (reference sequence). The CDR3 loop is CASSPKSLSHEQFF. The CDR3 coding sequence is TGTGCCAGCAGCCCCAAGTCCCTCAGCCATGAGCAGTTCTTC.

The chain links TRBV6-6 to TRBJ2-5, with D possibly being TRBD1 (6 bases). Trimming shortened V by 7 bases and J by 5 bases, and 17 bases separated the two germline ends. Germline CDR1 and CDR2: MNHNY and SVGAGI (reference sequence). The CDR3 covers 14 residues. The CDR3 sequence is CASKANRVGETQYF. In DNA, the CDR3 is TGTGCCAGCAAGGCGAACAGGGTAGGGGAGACCCAGTACTTC.

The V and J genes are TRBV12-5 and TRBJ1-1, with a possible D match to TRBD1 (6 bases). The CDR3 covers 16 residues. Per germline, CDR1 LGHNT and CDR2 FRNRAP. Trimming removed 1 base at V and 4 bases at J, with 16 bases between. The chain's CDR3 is CASGLADPGEATEAFF. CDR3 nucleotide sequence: TGTGCTAGTGGTTTGGCGGACCCAGGGGAAGCCACTGAAGCTTTCTTT.

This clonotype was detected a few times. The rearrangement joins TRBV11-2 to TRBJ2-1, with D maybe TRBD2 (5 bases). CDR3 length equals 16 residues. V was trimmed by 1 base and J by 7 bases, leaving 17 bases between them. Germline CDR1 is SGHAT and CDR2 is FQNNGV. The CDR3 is CASSLGAGVVGNEQFF. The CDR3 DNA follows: TGTGCCAGCAGCTTAGGTGCCGGGGTAGTAGGGAATGAGCAGTTCTTC.

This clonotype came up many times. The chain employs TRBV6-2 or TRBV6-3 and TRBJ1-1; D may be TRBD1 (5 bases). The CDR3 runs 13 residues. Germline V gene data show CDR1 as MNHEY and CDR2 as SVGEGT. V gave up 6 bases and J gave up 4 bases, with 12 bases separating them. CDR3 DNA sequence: TGTGCCAGCAGATTGATGGGGGGCACTGAAGCTTTCTTT. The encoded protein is CASRLMGGTEAFF.

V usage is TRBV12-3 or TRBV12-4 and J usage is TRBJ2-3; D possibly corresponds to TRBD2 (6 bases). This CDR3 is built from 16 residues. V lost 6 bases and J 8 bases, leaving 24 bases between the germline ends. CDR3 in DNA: TGTGCCAGCAGCGCCTCCGGGACGCGGGGTGTTATTACGCAGTATTTT. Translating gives CASSASGTRGVITQYF.

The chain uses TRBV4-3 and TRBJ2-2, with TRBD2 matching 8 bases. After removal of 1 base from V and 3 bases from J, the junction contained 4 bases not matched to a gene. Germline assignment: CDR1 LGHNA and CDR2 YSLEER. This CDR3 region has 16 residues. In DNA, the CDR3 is TGCGCCAGCAGCCAAGTGGGCGGGGGGCACACCGGGGAGCTGTTTTTT. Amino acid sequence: CASSQVGGGHTGELFF.

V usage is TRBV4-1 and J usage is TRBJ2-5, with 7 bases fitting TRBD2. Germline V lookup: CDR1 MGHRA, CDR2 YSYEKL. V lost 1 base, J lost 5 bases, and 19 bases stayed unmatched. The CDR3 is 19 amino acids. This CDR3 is CASSQAPGKRGSGGETQYF. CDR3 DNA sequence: TGCGCCAGCAGCCAAGCCCCGGGAAAGCGGGGCTCCGGGGGGGAGACCCAGTACTTC.

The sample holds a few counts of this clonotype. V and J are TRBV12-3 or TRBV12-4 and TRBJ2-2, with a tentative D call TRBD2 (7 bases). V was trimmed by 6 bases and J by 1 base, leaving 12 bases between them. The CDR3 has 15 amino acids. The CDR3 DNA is TGTGCCAGCAGCCGGGGGGCCGAGAACACCGGGGAGCTGTTTTTT. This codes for CASSRGAENTGELFF.

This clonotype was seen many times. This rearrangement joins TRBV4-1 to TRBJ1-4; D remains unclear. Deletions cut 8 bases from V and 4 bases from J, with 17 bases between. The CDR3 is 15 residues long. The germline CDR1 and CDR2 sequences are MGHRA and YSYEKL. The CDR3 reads CASLNPGSGNEKLFF. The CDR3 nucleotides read TGCGCCAGCCTAAACCCCGGGTCAGGTAATGAAAAACTGTTTTTT.